These 30 T cell receptor beta chains were sequenced from one sample in a study of blood T cell repertoires in COVID-19. Only in-frame clones appear in the TCRdb table, and some are missing; sequencing was by immunoSEQ multiplex PCR. The data hold 330,000 or so clones, with roughly 89% observed a single time. Sequences were obtained from peripheral blood. Receptor source: a woman aged 55-69 years with COVID-19, enrolled during active disease.

The chain uses TRBV6-4 and TRBJ1-1; D might be TRBD1 (5 bases). CDR1 and CDR2 (germline): MRHNA, SNTAGT. This CDR3 comprises 13 residues. V dropped 6 bases and J dropped 1 base, with 9 bases sitting between them. This CDR3 reads CASRRQPNTEAFF. The CDR3 coding sequence is TGTGCCAGCAGGAGACAGCCGAACACTGAAGCTTTCTTT.

This chain links TRBV11-2 with TRBJ2-1, with TRBD2 as a possible D gene (5 bases). Germline loops: CDR1 SGHAT, CDR2 FQNNGV. V was trimmed by 0 bases and J by 9 bases, leaving 12 bases between them. CDR3 length equals 14 residues. The CDR3 DNA reads TGTGCCAGCAGCTTAGAAGGGCACCGGGGTGAGCAGTTCTTC. This encodes CASSLEGHRGEQFF.

This chain links TRBV30 with TRBJ1-5, with 8 bases matching TRBD1. CDR3 length: 14 residues. Trimming at V came to 1 base and at J to 1 base, leaving 0 bases not matched to a gene. Per the germline V gene, CDR1 is GTSNPN and CDR2 is SVGIG (reference sequence). The DNA of the CDR3 is TGTGCCTGGAGTGACAGGGGGAGCAATCAGCCCCAGCATTTT. Translation gives CAWSDRGSNQPQHF.

V is TRBV5-5 and J is TRBJ2-1; D is uncertain. The ends were cut back, 0 bases at V and 4 bases at J, with 11 bases in the middle. CDR3 size: 15 residues. Germline V gene sequence: CDR1 SGHKS, CDR2 YYEKEE (reference sequence). Here the CDR3 reads CASSLGLSRYNEQFF. The CDR3 nucleotides read TGTGCCAGCAGCTTGGGACTGAGTCGATACAATGAGCAGTTCTTC.

This clone was counted between two and nine times. This rearrangement joins TRBV7-9 to TRBJ2-5, with 11 bases aligning to TRBD1. The V gene end was trimmed by 5 bases and the J gene end by 5 bases; junction bases not matched to a gene: 4. This CDR3 has 14 amino acids. The germline CDR1 and CDR2 sequences are SEHNR and FQNEAQ (reference sequence). DNA for the CDR3: TGTGCCAGCAGCCGGGGACAGGGGGACGAGACCCAGTACTTC. This gives the protein CASSRGQGDETQYF.

The chain joins TRBV5-1 to TRBJ2-7; D remains unclear. The CDR3 sequence is 15 residues long. Trimming stripped 5 bases from V and 2 bases from J, with 17 bases between. Germline V gene lookup returns CDR1 SGHRS and CDR2 YFSETQ. CDR3 DNA: TGCGCCAGCAGTTTGACTGGTCCCAACCCCTACGAGCAGTACTTC. Its protein is CASSLTGPNPYEQYF.

The V and J genes are TRBV11-3 and TRBJ2-1; D remains ambiguous. Germline-derived CDR1 and CDR2 are SGHNT and YENEEA. V was trimmed by 1 base and J by 6 bases, leaving 7 bases between them. The CDR3 has 13 residues. CDR3 in amino acids: CASSLGPGNEQFF. In DNA form, the CDR3 reads TGTGCCAGCAGCTTAGGGCCGGGCAATGAGCAGTTCTTC.

The table lists this clone with a count of one. The chain combines TRBV5-1 with TRBJ2-2, with TRBD1 identical over 9 bases. CDR3 length: 14 residues. Germline V gene data show CDR1 as SGHRS and CDR2 as YFSETQ. J lost 7 bases, V lost 4 bases, and 5 bases had no gene match. The CDR3 nucleotides read TGCGCCAGCAGCCGGGACAGGGAAGGCGGGGAGCTGTTTTTT. Its protein is CASSRDREGGELFF.

The genes are TRBV9 and TRBJ2-1; 10 positions match TRBD2. From germline, CDR1 is SGDLS and CDR2 YYNGEE. With V trimmed by 3 bases and J by 2 bases, 2 bases remained unmatched. The CDR3 is 15 amino acids. The CDR3 region is CASSASGGAYNEQFF. The CDR3, as DNA: TGTGCCAGCAGCGCGAGCGGGGGGGCCTACAATGAGCAGTTCTTC.

DNA for the CDR3: TGTGCCAGCAGCTTAAGGGCAGGGGAAAATGAAAAACTGTTTTTT. As protein: CASSLRAGENEKLFF. The chain combines TRBV7-9 with TRBJ1-4, with a weak D call TRBD1 (6 bases). The V gene lost 2 bases and the J gene lost 5 bases, with 12 bases spanning the gap. This CDR3 has 15 residues. The germline V gene has CDR1 SEHNR and CDR2 FQNEAQ (reference sequence).

The CDR3: CASSLQGAIGGTEAFF. The CDR3 DNA follows: TGTGCCAGCTCACTACAGGGAGCCATTGGGGGCACTGAAGCTTTCTTT. The V call is TRBV18, the J call TRBJ1-1, with D maybe TRBD1 (6 bases). Germline CDR1 KGHSH, CDR2 LQKENI. The V end lost 4 bases, the J end lost 4 bases, and 19 bases lay between the germline ends. This CDR3 is built from 16 residues. Combining the CDR3 with reference TRBV18 and TRBJ1-1 gives the whole variable domain NAGVMQNPRHLVRRRGQEARLRCSPMKGHSHVYWYRQLPEEGLKFMVYLQKENIIDESGMPKERFSAEFPKEGPSILRIQQVVRGDSAAYFCASSLQGAIGGTEAFFGQGTRLTVV.

V gene TRBV7-3 combines with J gene TRBJ2-2; D is uncertain. The CDR3 consists of 14 residues. In germline, CDR1 is SGHTA, CDR2 FQGTGA. V was cut by 4 bases and J by 1 base, with 7 bases left in between. CDR3 DNA: TGTGCCAGCAGCTCCCCGCGGAACACCGGGGAGCTGTTTTTT. Encoded protein: CASSSPRNTGELFF.

The chain uses TRBV7-2 and TRBJ2-1; 7 positions match TRBD2. V shed 4 bases, J shed 4 bases, and the junction held 4 bases outside the gene matches. The CDR3 contains 14 residues. CDR1 is SGHTA and CDR2 is FQGNSA in the germline V gene. CDR3: CASSSRTSYNEQFF. In DNA, the CDR3 is TGTGCCAGCAGCTCGAGGACTAGTTACAATGAGCAGTTCTTC.

The gene calls are TRBV7-9 and TRBJ1-6, with 7 bases lining up with TRBD1. CDR1 and CDR2 from the germline V gene are SEHNR and FQNEAQ (reference sequence). The ends lost 1 base at V and 7 bases at J; junction bases unmatched: 4. This CDR3 comprises 15 residues. The CDR3 nucleotides read TGTGCCAGCAGCTTAGGTGACAGGGAGAATTCACCCCTCCACTTT. Amino acid sequence: CASSLGDRENSPLHF.

The CDR3 loop is CASSYGRGHVNEQFF. The CDR3 DNA sequence: TGTGCCAGCAGTTACGGGCGGGGTCACGTCAATGAGCAGTTCTTC. The rearrangement uses TRBV6-5 and TRBJ2-1; D may be TRBD2 (6 bases). V dropped 2 bases and J dropped 6 bases, with 14 bases sitting between them. The CDR3 is made up of 15 amino acids. From germline, CDR1 is MNHEY and CDR2 SVGAGI.

This sequence joins TRBV6-1 and TRBJ1-1; D might be TRBD1 (6 bases). CDR1 is MNHNS, CDR2 SASEGT, per germline. This CDR3 contains 14 residues. V lost 3 bases and J 6 bases, leaving 14 bases between the germline ends. For the CDR3, the DNA is TGTGCCAGCAGTGAGTACAGGGCTTGGGCTGAAGCTTTCTTT. Translated, it gives CASSEYRAWAEAFF.

The chain is built from TRBV7-2 and TRBJ1-4; D is possibly TRBD1 (5 bases). The V gene's germline CDR1 is SGHTA and CDR2 FQGNSA. The CDR3 runs 13 residues. Trimming took 7 bases from V and 10 from J, leaving 16 bases between them. The CDR3 region has the DNA TGTGCCAGCACCAGGGTGAATAGCGGAAAACTGTTTTTT. It translates to CASTRVNSGKLFF.

The chain recombines TRBV6-5 with TRBJ1-6; maybe TRBD1 (5 bases). Germline V gene sequence: CDR1 MNHEY, CDR2 SVGAGI. The CDR3 runs to 13 residues. The germline V and J ends were trimmed by 5 bases and 13 bases, with 15 bases remaining between them. DNA for the CDR3: TGTGCCAGCAGTCCCCCAGGGCAATCGCCCCTCCACTTT. This codes for CASSPPGQSPLHF.

The CDR3 DNA sequence: TGTGCCAGCAAGGGGGACAGGGGTTCCTACGAGCAGTACTTC. It is translated as CASKGDRGSYEQYF. The J gene is TRBJ2-7, the V gene TRBV2; 10 bases align to TRBD1. The J segment lost 1 base and the V segment lost 7 bases, leaving 4 bases of the junction unmatched. Germline CDR1 and CDR2: SNHLY and FYNNEI. CDR3 length: 14 residues.

CDR3 protein: CASSPIGGQSFNSPLHF. CDR3 nucleotide sequence: TGTGCCAGCAGTCCTATAGGCGGACAGTCGTTTAATTCACCCCTCCACTTT. The rearrangement uses TRBV27 and TRBJ1-6; tentatively, D is TRBD1 (6 bases). The CDR3 spans 17 residues. CDR1 is MNHEY, CDR2 SMNVEV, per germline (reference sequence). The V end was cut by 5 bases, the J end by 6 bases, with 20 bases between.

This chain joins TRBV6-6 and TRBJ2-3; 12 bases align to TRBD1. V trimming: 2 bases; J trimming: 5 bases; junction bases outside the gene matches: 2. The CDR3 is 15 residues long. The germline CDR1 and CDR2 sequences are MNHNY and SVGAGI (reference sequence). This chain's CDR3 is CASSYGTGGIDTQYF. The DNA for the CDR3 is TGTGCCAGCAGTTACGGGACAGGGGGCATAGATACGCAGTATTTT.

This clone came up once. V gene TRBV7-2 combines with J gene TRBJ2-2, with D perhaps matching TRBD1 (6 bases). Germline V gene data show CDR1 as SGHTA and CDR2 as FQGNSA. The V and J ends lost 4 bases and 2 bases respectively, with 11 bases between them. This CDR3 spans 15 amino acids. The CDR3 region is CASSSGHYNTGELFF. The CDR3 nucleotides are TGTGCCAGCAGCTCGGGACACTACAACACCGGGGAGCTGTTTTTT.

This sequence joins TRBV29-1 and TRBJ1-1, with a possible D match to TRBD1 (6 bases). Germline CDR1 and CDR2: SQVTM and ANQGSEA. V was trimmed by 7 bases and J by 3 bases, leaving 21 bases between them. The CDR3 loop spans 15 amino acids. The CDR3 here is CSGKSQGLGDTEAFF. The CDR3 DNA reads TGCAGCGGGAAATCCCAGGGGCTGGGCGACACTGAAGCTTTCTTT.

This clone was observed a single time. The chain uses TRBV6-2 or TRBV6-3 and TRBJ2-7; a weak D match, TRBD2 (5 bases). This CDR3 contains 14 residues. V lost 0 bases to trimming and J lost 0 bases, with 6 bases between them. From germline, CDR1 is MNHEY and CDR2 SVGEGT. The CDR3 DNA follows: TGTGCCAGCAGTTACTCAGGGAGCTCCTACGAGCAGTACTTC. It yields the protein CASSYSGSSYEQYF.

V usage is TRBV2 and J usage is TRBJ1-2; tentatively, D is TRBD1 (6 bases). Trimming left V 0 bases short and J 2 bases short, with 13 bases between. Germline V gene data show CDR1 as SNHLY and CDR2 as FYNNEI. The CDR3 contains 16 residues. DNA for the CDR3: TGTGCCAGCAGTGAAGCGGTACAAACAGGGAACTATGGCTACACCTTC. Translating gives CASSEAVQTGNYGYTF.

V and J are TRBV5-1 and TRBJ2-3; D uncertain. CDR3 length: 15 amino acids. Deletions cut 1 base from V and 0 bases from J, with 9 bases between. Germline loops: CDR1 SGHRS, CDR2 YFSETQ. CDR3 bases: TGCGCCAGCAGCTTGACGGTCGCTAGCACAGATACGCAGTATTTT. The encoded protein is CASSLTVASTDTQYF.

The chain couples TRBV7-9 to TRBJ2-7; the D is unclear. The V and J ends lost 1 base and 3 bases respectively, with 7 bases between them. Germline loops: CDR1 SEHNR, CDR2 FQNEAQ (reference sequence). This CDR3 comprises 13 residues. The CDR3 DNA sequence: TGTGCCAGCAGCTTAGGGCCTCGCTACGAGCAGTACTTC. Protein sequence: CASSLGPRYEQYF.

The rearrangement joins TRBV12-3 or TRBV12-4 to TRBJ1-1; D unclear. There are 13 residues in the CDR3. The V gene lost 4 bases and the J gene lost 1 base, with 7 bases spanning the gap. CDR3 DNA: TGTGCCAGCAGTTCACTTCCGAACACTGAAGCTTTCTTT. As protein: CASSSLPNTEAFF.

The CDR3 DNA sequence: TGCGCCAGCAGCAGAGGGACTAGCGGGCTGAACACCGGGGAGCTGTTTTTT. Residues: CASSRGTSGLNTGELFF. The gene calls are TRBV5-1 and TRBJ2-2, with 12 nucleotides matching TRBD2. Losses at the gene ends were 4 bases for V and 1 base for J; bases not matched to a gene: 5. The CDR3 consists of 17 residues. Germline V gene sequence: CDR1 SGHRS, CDR2 YFSETQ.

This clone was counted a single time. The chain employs TRBV30 and TRBJ2-1; possible D gene TRBD2, 6 bases. The germline CDR1 and CDR2 sequences are GTSNPN and SVGIG (reference sequence). CDR3 length: 8 amino acids. Trimming pared 8 bases from V and 10 bases from J, leaving 6 bases between. The CDR3 nucleotides read TGTGCCCGGGGGGAGCAGTTCTTC. This sequence encodes CARGEQFF.